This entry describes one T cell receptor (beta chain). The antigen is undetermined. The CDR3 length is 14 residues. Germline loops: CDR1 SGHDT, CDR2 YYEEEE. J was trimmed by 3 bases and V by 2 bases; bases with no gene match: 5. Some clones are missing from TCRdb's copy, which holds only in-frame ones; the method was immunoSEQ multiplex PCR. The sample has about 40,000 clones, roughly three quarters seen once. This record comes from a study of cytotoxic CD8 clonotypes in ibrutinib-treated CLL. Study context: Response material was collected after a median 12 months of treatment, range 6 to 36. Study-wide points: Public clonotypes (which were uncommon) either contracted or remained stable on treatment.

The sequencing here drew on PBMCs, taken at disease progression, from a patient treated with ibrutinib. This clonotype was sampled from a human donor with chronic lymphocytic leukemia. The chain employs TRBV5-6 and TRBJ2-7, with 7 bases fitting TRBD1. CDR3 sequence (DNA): TGTGCCAGCAGCTTTCCTTACAGGGGCTACGAGCAGTACTTC. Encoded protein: CASSFPYRGYEQYF.